The 25 T cell receptor beta chains given below trace back to one sample, sequenced in a study of shared clonotypes between healthy human individuals (dated by TCRdb to 2019 to 2021). The library was prepared using the immunoSEQ multiplex PCR assay. In its TCRdb copy, this immuneACCESS table keeps in-frame sequences only and misses some clones. Where compared with another copy, unresolved V genes explain less than half of these, and the others have no known cause. The sample data list roughly 1,000,000 clones, and 75% to 80% of these were observed just once. The biggest ten clones account for 0.52% of the sample. Material for sequencing was memory CD4+ T cells from PBMCs. The sample's cell subset or site, from its label and the paper: CD45RA-negative fraction. The receptor source for this set is a man between 18 and 29 years old in good health. Some clones in this sample may be carry-over from other donors' samples.

The chain recombines TRBV11-2 with TRBJ2-3, with D maybe TRBD1 (5 bases). V gave up 0 bases and J gave up 12 bases, with 13 bases separating them. Germline values: CDR1 SGHAT, CDR2 FQNNGV. This CDR3 spans 13 amino acids. The CDR3 here is CASSLDPTELQYF. The CDR3 DNA reads TGTGCCAGCAGCTTAGACCCGACAGAGCTCCAGTATTTT.

This clone was seen many times. The chain uses TRBV2 and TRBJ2-5; possible D gene TRBD2, 5 bases. Germline assignment: CDR1 SNHLY and CDR2 FYNNEI. V dropped 0 bases and J dropped 1 base, with 12 bases sitting between them. This CDR3 spans 16 amino acids. As DNA, the CDR3 is TGTGCCAGCAGTGAAGCGCTTGGAGGCAGCCAAGAGACCCAGTACTTC. It encodes CASSEALGGSQETQYF.

Only a few counts were recorded for this clone. CDR3 protein: CASSVGRLGNQPQHF. In DNA form, the CDR3 reads TGTGCCAGCAGCGTGGGCCGGCTGGGCAATCAGCCCCAGCATTTT. The chain joins TRBV27 to TRBJ1-5; D not certain. Trimming cost V 6 bases and J 2 bases, with 14 bases left between them. Germline V gives CDR1 MNHEY, CDR2 SMNVEV (reference sequence). The CDR3 has 15 amino acids.

This clone was counted a single time. This sequence joins TRBV18 and TRBJ2-1, with D perhaps being TRBD1 or TRBD2 (5 bases each). V lost 1 base and J 1 base, leaving 11 bases between the germline ends. The CDR3 spans 16 residues. Germline lookup yields CDR1 KGHSH and CDR2 LQKENI. The CDR3 DNA reads as TGTGCCAGCTCACCACTGGGGGATTGGTCCTACAATGAGCAGTTCTTC. Protein product: CASSPLGDWSYNEQFF. Supplemented by reference TRBV18 and TRBJ2-1, the full variable domain reads NAGVMQNPRHLVRRRGQEARLRCSPMKGHSHVYWYRQLPEEGLKFMVYLQKENIIDESGMPKERFSAEFPKEGPSILRIQQVVRGDSAAYFCASSPLGDWSYNEQFFGPGTRLTVL.

CDR3 region: CASSSPGTGSHEQYF. Here the CDR3 DNA reads TGTGCCAGCAGCAGTCCCGGGACAGGGTCCCACGAGCAGTACTTC. The V call is TRBV28, the J call TRBJ2-7; 9 nucleotides agree with TRBD1. This CDR3 comprises 15 residues. V was clipped by 6 bases and J by 5 bases; unmatched bases: 11. Germline values: CDR1 MDHEN, CDR2 SYDVKM.

This sequence joins TRBV6-1 and TRBJ2-1, with 8 bases that match TRBD2. The germline gives CDR1 MNHNS, CDR2 SASEGT. The CDR3 loop spans 15 amino acids. V gave up 6 bases and J gave up 7 bases; unmatched junction bases: 11. The chain's CDR3 is CASSYGRAGGNEQFF. For the CDR3, the DNA is TGTGCCAGCAGCTACGGGAGGGCCGGGGGGAATGAGCAGTTCTTC.

V is TRBV6-1 and J is TRBJ2-5; 7 bases map to TRBD1. Germline CDR1 and CDR2: MNHNS and SASEGT. The length of the CDR3 is 14 residues. Trimming at V came to 11 bases and at J to 7 bases, leaving 16 bases not matched to a gene. This chain's CDR3 is CAANSDRSLGTQYF. As DNA, the CDR3 is TGTGCCGCCAACTCGGACAGGTCCTTAGGGACCCAGTACTTC.

The sample holds one count of this clone. This chain joins TRBV7-9 and TRBJ2-3; perhaps TRBD2 as D (8 bases). V dropped 4 bases and J dropped 1 base, with 12 bases sitting between them. CDR1 and CDR2 from the germline V gene are SEHNR and FQNEAQ (reference sequence). The CDR3 runs to 15 residues. The CDR3 bases are TGTGCCAGCAGCTCGGGAGGGGGCGGCACAGATACGCAGTATTTT. Translation gives CASSSGGGGTDTQYF.

The gene calls are TRBV28 and TRBJ2-7; tentative D call: TRBD2 (5 bases). CDR1 is MDHEN, CDR2 SYDVKM, per germline. CDR3 length: 14 amino acids. The V gene lost 4 bases and the J gene lost 3 bases, with 13 bases spanning the gap. The DNA for the CDR3 is TGTGCCAGCAGTTCGACCCGGGAACTCTACGAGCAGTACTTC. Translating it yields CASSSTRELYEQYF. The whole variable domain, remainder taken from reference TRBV28 and TRBJ2-7, is DVKVTQSSRYLVKRTGEKVFLECVQDMDHENMFWYRQDPGLGLRLIYFSYDVKMKEKGDIPEGYSVSREKKERFSLILESASTNQTSMYLCASSSTRELYEQYFGPGTRLTVT.

Only a few counts were recorded for this clone. Other DNA sequences within the sample encode an identical CDR3. Here the CDR3 DNA reads TGTGCCAGCAGCGTAGTCGAGGGGGGCGAGCAGTACTTC. Protein sequence: CASSVVEGGEQYF. This chain uses TRBV9 with TRBJ2-7; the D call may be TRBD1 or TRBD2 (6 bases each). The V end lost 0 bases, the J end lost 6 bases, and 10 bases lay between the germline ends. CDR1 and CDR2 from the germline V gene are SGDLS and YYNGEE. This CDR3 spans 13 amino acids.

V gene TRBV2 combines with J gene TRBJ2-2; the D is unclear. V dropped 6 bases and J dropped 4 bases, with 9 bases sitting between them. Per germline, CDR1 SNHLY and CDR2 FYNNEI. This CDR3 is 13 amino acids long. The CDR3 region is CASRGWFTGELFF. The CDR3 nucleotides read TGTGCCAGCAGGGGGTGGTTCACCGGGGAGCTGTTTTTT. Full variable domain (outside the CDR3, taken from reference TRBV2 and TRBJ2-2): EPEVTQTPSHQVTQMGQEVILRCVPISNHLYFYWYRQILGQKVEFLVSFYNNEISEKSEIFDDQFSVERPDGSNFTLKIRSTKLEDSAMYFCASRGWFTGELFFGEGSRLTVL.

The chain is built from TRBV27 and TRBJ1-2, with D hard to call. The germline CDR1 and CDR2 sequences are MNHEY and SMNVEV (reference sequence). With 2 bases removed from V and 6 bases from J, the gap between germline ends came to 28 bases. This CDR3 has 19 amino acids. CDR3 sequence reads: CASSLVASTQLTNTDGYTF. The CDR3 DNA is TGTGCCAGCAGTTTAGTCGCCTCGACCCAATTAACAAATACGGATGGCTACACCTTC.

The chain is built from TRBV6-4 and TRBJ2-1; TRBD2 aligns across 8 bases. Germline CDR1 MRHNA, CDR2 SNTAGT. J gave up 11 bases and V 1 base, and 7 bases lay outside the gene matches. This CDR3 comprises 14 residues. The CDR3 DNA sequence: TGTGCCAGCAGTGACTGGGCTAGCGGGTGGAAGCAGTTCTTC. This codes for CASSDWASGWKQFF.

The CDR3 loop is CASSPTRGAQHF. The CDR3 nucleotides are TGTGCCAGCAGCCCGACCCGGGGCGCCCAGCATTTT. J is TRBJ1-5 and V is TRBV7-9; tentative D call: TRBD1 (5 bases). This CDR3 region has 12 residues. Trimming stripped 5 bases from V and 11 bases from J, with 13 bases between. Germline V gives CDR1 SEHNR, CDR2 FQNEAQ (reference sequence).

The chain is built from TRBV5-6 and TRBJ2-3; 14 positions agree with TRBD2. CDR3 length equals 16 residues. Germline V lookup: CDR1 SGHDT, CDR2 YYEEEE. Trimming removed 4 bases from V and 4 bases from J; junction bases left unmatched: 5. CDR3 coding DNA: TGTGCCAGCAGCCCGGGGACTAGCGGGAGCTCAGATACGCAGTATTTT. Translating gives CASSPGTSGSSDTQYF. Based on the CDR3 plus reference TRBV5-6 and TRBJ2-3, the full variable domain is DAGVTQSPTHLIKTRGQQVTLRCSPKSGHDTVSWYQQALGQGPQFIFQYYEEEERQRGNFPDRFSGHQFPNYSSELNVNALLLGDSALYLCASSPGTSGSSDTQYFGPGTRLTVL.

The chain employs TRBV5-1 and TRBJ2-3; D call uncertain. V dropped 2 bases and J dropped 1 base, with 14 bases sitting between them. The V gene's germline CDR1 is SGHRS and CDR2 YFSETQ. The CDR3 loop spans 16 amino acids. CDR3 coding DNA: TGCGCCAGCAGCTTAGAGGACCTATCCCGCACAGATACGCAGTATTTT. Translation: CASSLEDLSRTDTQYF.

The gene calls are TRBV2 and TRBJ1-5; 8 positions agree with TRBD1. J gave up 7 bases and V 3 bases, and 8 bases lay outside the gene matches. CDR3 size: 15 residues. The V gene's germline CDR1 is SNHLY and CDR2 FYNNEI. The CDR3 coding sequence is TGTGCCAGCAGTGAGGCCACAGGGGGAGGACAGCCCCAGCATTTT. This translates into CASSEATGGGQPQHF.

The chain recombines TRBV1 with TRBJ2-1; TRBD2 is taken as the D call from the table, unchecked against the DNA. TRBV1 is a listed pseudogene. CDR3 length equals 16 residues. The CDR3 sequence is CTSSPNRSGRWNEQFF. CDR3 nucleotides: TGCACCAGCAGCCCTAATCGCAGCGGGAGATGGAATGAGCAGTTCTTC.

The V and J genes are TRBV7-8 and TRBJ1-1, with D uncertain. Looked up from germline, CDR1 is SGHVS and CDR2 is FQNEAQ. This CDR3 contains 15 residues. Trimming stripped 0 bases from V and 4 bases from J, with 12 bases between. Here the CDR3 reads CASSLASRLTTEAFF. The CDR3 coding sequence is TGTGCCAGCAGCTTAGCTAGCAGGCTCACCACTGAAGCTTTCTTT.

The chain has TRBV6-1 and TRBJ2-5; D might be TRBD2 (6 bases). This CDR3 is 13 amino acids long. CDR1 MNHNS and CDR2 SASEGT come from the germline V gene. V gave up 7 bases and J gave up 7 bases, with 16 bases separating them. This CDR3 reads CASISGTFWTQYF. As DNA, the CDR3 is TGTGCCAGCATCTCCGGGACTTTTTGGACCCAGTACTTC.

V and J are TRBV4-1 and TRBJ1-4; D possibly corresponds to TRBD1 (5 bases). The V end lost 10 bases, the J end lost 0 bases, and 18 bases lay between the germline ends. Germline loops: CDR1 MGHRA, CDR2 YSYEKL. The CDR3 covers 16 residues. CDR3 sequence reads: CATQIEGPATNEKLFF. The CDR3 nucleotides are TGCGCCACCCAAATTGAGGGACCCGCAACTAATGAAAAACTGTTTTTT.

The chain employs TRBV10-1 and TRBJ2-5, with TRBD2 as a possible D gene (5 bases). Trimming pared 4 bases from V and 4 bases from J, leaving 10 bases between. Germline loops: CDR1 WNHNN, CDR2 SYGVQD (reference sequence). The CDR3 runs to 13 residues. The CDR3 is CASSGEGGETQYF. CDR3 in DNA: TGCGCCAGCAGTGGTGAGGGCGGAGAGACCCAGTACTTC.

The V gene is TRBV6-1, the J gene TRBJ2-7, with 9 bases that match TRBD1. This CDR3 has 13 amino acids. In germline, CDR1 is MNHNS, CDR2 SASEGT. The trim removed 6 bases at V and 3 bases at J, leaving 3 bases unmatched. The DNA of the CDR3 is TGTGCCAGCAGCGGGACAGGGTTCTACGAGCAGTACTTC. Protein sequence: CASSGTGFYEQYF.

The V and J genes are TRBV5-6 and TRBJ2-6; D is undetermined. Germline lookup yields CDR1 SGHDT and CDR2 YYEEEE. The CDR3 spans 16 residues. Trimming pared 0 bases from V and 0 bases from J, leaving 7 bases between. The CDR3 region is CASSLEGHSGANVLTF. CDR3 nucleotide sequence: TGTGCCAGCAGCTTGGAGGGTCACTCTGGGGCCAACGTCCTGACTTTC.

The genes are TRBV4-1 and TRBJ2-7; TRBD2 is a possible D gene (7 bases). V was shortened by 3 bases and J by 5 bases, with 17 bases between the two germline ends. CDR3 length: 15 residues. Germline lookup yields CDR1 MGHRA and CDR2 YSYEKL. The CDR3 sequence: CASSHRAPGGHEQYF. The CDR3 DNA sequence: TGCGCCAGCAGCCATAGAGCGCCGGGGGGCCACGAGCAGTACTTC.